A selection of T cell receptor beta chains follows, all from one sample in a study of shared clonotypes between healthy human individuals. The data were produced by immunoSEQ multiplex PCR, yet TCRdb's version contains in-frame clones alone and is incomplete. The repertoire holds nearly 500,000 clones, with less than 80% as singletons. The sample taken for sequencing was PBMCs. These receptor sequences come from a woman aged 40 to 50 in good health. Some clones in this sample may be carry-over from other donors' samples. Each CDR3 is given with its conserved first and last residue.

V,CDR3
TRBV9,CASSVAATGVQNTEAFF
TRBV18,CASSPPPGTNYGYTF
TRBV18,CASAPGGTKMNYGYTF
TRBV20-1,CSATGVETQYF
TRBV29-1,CSVVTGIGLGYTF
TRBV4-1,CASSQDGGRENIQYF
TRBV4-1,CASSRDGGTASYEQYF
TRBV13,CASSQGLAGNTGELFF
TRBV6-6,CASSLLALGANVLTF
TRBV5-6,CASSPGAGNTEAFF
TRBV6-1,CASSDSWGFETQYF
TRBV6-5,CASRTGSSYNEQFF
TRBV7-2,CASHPASSGNTIYF
TRBV19,CASNAAAGGPYEQFF
TRBV5-1,CASSLGDRGRLQETQYF
TRBV18,CASSPTAEVGNTIYF
TRBV7-2,CASSLNWFEQFF
TRBV4-3,CASSQDWGVGYTF
TRBV30,CAWSGTSGTYEQFF
TRBV7-9,CASSLDTGAPGYTF
TRBV2,CASIRGGSTDTQYF
TRBV6-5,CASSYSTEGQPQHF
TRBV4-1,CASSSRTGSREQYF
TRBV18,CASSPRPTNEAFF
TRBV5-1,CASSPPGSLETQYF
TRBV11-2,CASSLGNGQPQHF
TRBV6-5,CASSPTGYGYTF
TRBV7-2,CASSLVAQETQYF
TRBV5-1,CASSLVPTGYSNQPQHF
TRBV29-1,CSVEDPGGVGYTF
TRBV7-3,CASSFSGSSYNEQFF
TRBV30,CAWTTRGTGGNQPQHF
TRBV7-3,CASSGSGLGEETQYF
TRBV5-4,CASSPDSPTPYGYTF
TRBV11-1,CASSLEDYTEAFF